Reported below is one T cell receptor (beta chain). With V trimmed by 1 base and J by 0 bases, 9 bases remained unmatched. This CDR3 has 20 residues. The germline gives CDR1 LNHNV, CDR2 YYDKDF (reference sequence). The data are from a study of cytomegalovirus exposure and HLA in healthy donors. The PCR used 60 Vbeta and 13 Jbeta primers. TCRdb's table, derived via immunoSEQ multiplex PCR, lists solely in-frame clones and lacks some. The sample gives nearly 200,000 clones, around 79% of which show up once; around 0.42% is in the top ten. Input material: PBMCs. The rearrangement uses TRBV15 and TRBJ2-2; TRBD1 matches at 12 bases. This clonotype originated in a male donor in good health and CMV-seropositive. In DNA form, the CDR3 reads TGTGCCACCAGCAGAGGTGGGACAGGGGGCTGGGTCGCGAACACCGGGGAGCTGTTTTTT. Protein sequence: CATSRGGTGGWVANTGELFF.